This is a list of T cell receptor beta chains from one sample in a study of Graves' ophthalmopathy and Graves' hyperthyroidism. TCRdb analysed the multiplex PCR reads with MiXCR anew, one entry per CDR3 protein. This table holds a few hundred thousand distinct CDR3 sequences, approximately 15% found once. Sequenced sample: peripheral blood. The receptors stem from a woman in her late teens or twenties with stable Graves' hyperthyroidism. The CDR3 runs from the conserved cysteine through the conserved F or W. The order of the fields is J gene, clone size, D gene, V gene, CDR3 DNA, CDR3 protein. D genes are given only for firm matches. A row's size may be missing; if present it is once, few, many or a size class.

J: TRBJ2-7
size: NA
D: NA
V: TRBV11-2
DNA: TGTGCCAGCAGCTCCTATAGGGCCTCACGTATACCCTACGAGCAGTACTTC
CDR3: CASSSYRASRIPYEQYF

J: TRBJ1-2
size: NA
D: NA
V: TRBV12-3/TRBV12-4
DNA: TGTGCCAGCAGGGTTACAGGGTTTGGCTACACCTTC
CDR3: CASRVTGFGYTF

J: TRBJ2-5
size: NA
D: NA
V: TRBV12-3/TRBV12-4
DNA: TGTGCCTCGAGACCTAGCGAGACAAAAGAGACCCAGTACTTC
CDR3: CASRPSETKETQYF

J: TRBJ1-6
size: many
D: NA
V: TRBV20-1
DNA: TGCAGTGCTAGAGCCAGGACGGGTAATTCACCCCTCCACTTT
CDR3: CSARARTGNSPLHF

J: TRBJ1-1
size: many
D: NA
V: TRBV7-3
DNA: TGTGCCAGCAGCCCCCTGGGAAATACTGAAGCTTTCTTT
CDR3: CASSPLGNTEAFF

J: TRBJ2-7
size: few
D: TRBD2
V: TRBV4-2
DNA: TGTGCCAGCAGCCAAGATCGTTCGCGGGGGGCACCTTACGAGCAGTACTTC
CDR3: CASSQDRSRGAPYEQYF

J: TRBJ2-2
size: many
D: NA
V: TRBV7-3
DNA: TGTGCCAGCAGCTCCGACTACACCGGGGAGCTGTTTTTT
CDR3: CASSSDYTGELFF

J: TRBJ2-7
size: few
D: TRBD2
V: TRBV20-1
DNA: TGCAGTGCTAGAGTACTAGCGGGAGAAATCGAGCAGTACTTC
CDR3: CSARVLAGEIEQYF

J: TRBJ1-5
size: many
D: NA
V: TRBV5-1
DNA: TGCGCCAGCAGCTTGGGGGCAGGGGCCATCAATCAGCCCCAGCATTTT
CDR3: CASSLGAGAINQPQHF

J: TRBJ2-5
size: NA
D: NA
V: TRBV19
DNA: TGTGCCAGTAGTGGGGTCTACCGAGAGACCCAGTACTTC
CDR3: CASSGVYRETQYF

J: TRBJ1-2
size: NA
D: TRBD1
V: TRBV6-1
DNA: TGTGCCAGCACCCCCAGGGGGCGCGGGGGCTACACCTTC
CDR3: CASTPRGRGGYTF

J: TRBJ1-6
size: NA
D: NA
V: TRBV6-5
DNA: TGTGCCAGCAGTTATAGAGTGGCAGGACACAGCTCCTATAATTCACCCCTCCACTTT
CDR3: CASSYRVAGHSSYNSPLHF